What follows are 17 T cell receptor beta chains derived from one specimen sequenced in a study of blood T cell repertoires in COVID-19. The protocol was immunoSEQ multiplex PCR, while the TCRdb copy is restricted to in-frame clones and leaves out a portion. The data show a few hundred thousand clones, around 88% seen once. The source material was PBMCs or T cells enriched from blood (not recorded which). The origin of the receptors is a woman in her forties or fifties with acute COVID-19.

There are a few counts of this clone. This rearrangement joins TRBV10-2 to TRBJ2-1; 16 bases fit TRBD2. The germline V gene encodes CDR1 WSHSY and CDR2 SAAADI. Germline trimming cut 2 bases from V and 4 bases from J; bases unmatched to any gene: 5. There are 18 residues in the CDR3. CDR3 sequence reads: CASSEPGLAGGHYNEQFF. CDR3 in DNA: TGCGCCAGCAGTGAGCCGGGACTAGCGGGAGGGCATTACAATGAGCAGTTCTTC.

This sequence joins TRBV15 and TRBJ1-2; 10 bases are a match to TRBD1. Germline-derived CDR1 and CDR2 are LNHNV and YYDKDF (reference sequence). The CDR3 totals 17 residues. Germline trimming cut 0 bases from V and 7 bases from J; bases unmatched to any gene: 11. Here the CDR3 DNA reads TGTGCCACCAGCAGAGAGCCGGGTAGACAGGGGGCGACTGGCTACACCTTC. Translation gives CATSREPGRQGATGYTF.

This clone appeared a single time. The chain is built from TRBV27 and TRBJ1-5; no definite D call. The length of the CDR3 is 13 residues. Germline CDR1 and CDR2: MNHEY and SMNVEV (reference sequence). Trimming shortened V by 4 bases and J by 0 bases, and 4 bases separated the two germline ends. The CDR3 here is CASSSYSNQPQHF. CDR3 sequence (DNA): TGTGCCAGCAGTTCTTATAGCAATCAGCCCCAGCATTTT.

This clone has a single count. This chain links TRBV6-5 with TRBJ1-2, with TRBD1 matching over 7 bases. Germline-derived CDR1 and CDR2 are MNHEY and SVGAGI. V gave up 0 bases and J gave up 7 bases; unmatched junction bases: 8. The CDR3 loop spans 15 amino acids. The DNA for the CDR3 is TGTGCCAGCAGTTACTCAAAAGGGGGCAGGAGTGGCTACACCTTC. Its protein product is CASSYSKGGRSGYTF.

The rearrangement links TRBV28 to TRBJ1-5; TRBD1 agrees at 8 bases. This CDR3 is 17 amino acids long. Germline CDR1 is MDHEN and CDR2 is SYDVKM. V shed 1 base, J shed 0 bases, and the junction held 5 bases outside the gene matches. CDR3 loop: CASSLYSRGLSNQPQHF. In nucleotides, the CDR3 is TGTGCCAGCAGTTTATACAGCAGGGGGCTTAGCAATCAGCCCCAGCATTTT.

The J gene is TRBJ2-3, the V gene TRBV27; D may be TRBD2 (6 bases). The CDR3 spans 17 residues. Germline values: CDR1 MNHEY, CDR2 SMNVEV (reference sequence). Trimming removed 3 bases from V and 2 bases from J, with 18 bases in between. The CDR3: CASSLAGLEVFTDTQYF. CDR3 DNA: TGTGCCAGCAGTTTGGCGGGACTGGAAGTATTCACAGATACGCAGTATTTT.

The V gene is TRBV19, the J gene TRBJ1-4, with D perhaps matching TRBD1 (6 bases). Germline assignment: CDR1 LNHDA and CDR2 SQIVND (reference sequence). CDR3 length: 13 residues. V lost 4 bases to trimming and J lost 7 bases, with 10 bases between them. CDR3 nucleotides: TGTGCCAGTAGTAAATTAGGGGGTGAAAAACTGTTTTTT. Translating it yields CASSKLGGEKLFF.

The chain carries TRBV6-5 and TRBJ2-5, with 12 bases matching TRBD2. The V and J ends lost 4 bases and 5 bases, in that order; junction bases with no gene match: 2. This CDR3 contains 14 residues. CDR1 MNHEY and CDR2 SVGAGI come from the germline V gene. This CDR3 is CASSSGLAGETQYF. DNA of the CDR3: TGTGCCAGCAGTTCGGGACTAGCGGGTGAGACCCAGTACTTC.

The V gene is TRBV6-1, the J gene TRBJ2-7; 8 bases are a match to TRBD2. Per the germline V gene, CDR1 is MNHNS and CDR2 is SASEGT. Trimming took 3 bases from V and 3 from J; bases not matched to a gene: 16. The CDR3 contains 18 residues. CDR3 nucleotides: TGTGCCAGCAGTGAGTTCGGCGGGGGGACTACCAGACTCTACGAGCAGTACTTC. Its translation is CASSEFGGGTTRLYEQYF.

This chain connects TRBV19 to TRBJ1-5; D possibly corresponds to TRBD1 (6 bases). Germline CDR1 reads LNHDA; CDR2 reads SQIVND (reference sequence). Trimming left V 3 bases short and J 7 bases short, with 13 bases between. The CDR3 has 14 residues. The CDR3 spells CASSIRGLGQPQHF. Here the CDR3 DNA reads TGTGCCAGTAGTATCAGGGGCCTTGGACAGCCCCAGCATTTT.

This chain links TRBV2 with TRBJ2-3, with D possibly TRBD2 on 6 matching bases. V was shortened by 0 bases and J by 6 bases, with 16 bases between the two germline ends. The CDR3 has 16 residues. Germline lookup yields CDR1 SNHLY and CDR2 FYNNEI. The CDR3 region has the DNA TGTGCCAGCAGTGAAGCGGTCGGGGCAGGAGGGGATACGCAGTATTTT. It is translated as CASSEAVGAGGDTQYF.

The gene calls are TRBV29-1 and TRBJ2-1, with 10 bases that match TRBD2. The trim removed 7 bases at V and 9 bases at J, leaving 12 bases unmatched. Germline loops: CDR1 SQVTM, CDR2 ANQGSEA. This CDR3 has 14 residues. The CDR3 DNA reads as TGCAGCGCCAACCTAGCGGGAGTTCTGAGTGAGCAGTTCTTC. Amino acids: CSANLAGVLSEQFF.

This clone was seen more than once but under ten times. This CDR3 is CASSRGQGGSPLHF. In DNA, the CDR3 is TGTGCCAGCAGCAGGGGACAGGGTGGATCACCCCTCCACTTT. The rearrangement uses TRBV5-4 and TRBJ1-6, with 9 bases lining up with TRBD1. CDR3 length: 14 residues. Germline CDR1 SGHNT, CDR2 YYREEE (reference sequence). J gave up 10 bases and V 4 bases, and 6 bases lay outside the gene matches.

This CDR3 reads CASSLGLASSTDTQYF. Here the CDR3 DNA reads TGTGCCAGCAGTCTAGGACTAGCAAGTAGCACAGATACGCAGTATTTT. This rearrangement joins TRBV6-6 to TRBJ2-3; 8 nucleotides line up with TRBD2. The length of the CDR3 is 16 residues. Looked up from germline, CDR1 is MNHNY and CDR2 is SVGAGI (reference sequence). J lost 0 bases, V lost 5 bases, and 7 bases had no gene match.

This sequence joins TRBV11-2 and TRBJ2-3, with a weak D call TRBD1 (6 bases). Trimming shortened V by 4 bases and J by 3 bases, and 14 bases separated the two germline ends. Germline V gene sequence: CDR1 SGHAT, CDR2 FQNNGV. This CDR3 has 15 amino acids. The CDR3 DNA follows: TGTGCCAGCAGCTCCATGGGGGCAGGAACAGATACGCAGTATTTT. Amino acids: CASSSMGAGTDTQYF.

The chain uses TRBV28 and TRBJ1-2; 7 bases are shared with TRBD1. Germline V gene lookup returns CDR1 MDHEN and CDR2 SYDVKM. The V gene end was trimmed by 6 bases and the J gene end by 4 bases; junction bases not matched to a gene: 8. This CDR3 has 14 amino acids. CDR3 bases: TGTGCCAGCAGGGGGGGACAGCGAATCTATGGCTACACCTTC. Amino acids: CASRGGQRIYGYTF.

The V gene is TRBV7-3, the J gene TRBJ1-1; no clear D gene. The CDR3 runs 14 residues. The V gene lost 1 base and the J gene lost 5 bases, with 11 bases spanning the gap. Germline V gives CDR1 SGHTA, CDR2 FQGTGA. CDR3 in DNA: TGTGCCAGCAGCTTAAAACCGACGGGGACTGAAGCTTTCTTT. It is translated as CASSLKPTGTEAFF. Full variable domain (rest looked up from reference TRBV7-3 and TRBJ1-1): GAGVSQTPSNKVTEKGKYVELRCDPISGHTALYWYRQSLGQGPEFLIYFQGTGAADDSGLPNDRFFAVRPEGSVSTLKIQRTERGDSAVYLCASSLKPTGTEAFFGQGTRLTVV.